Each of the 13 T cell receptor beta chains below was sequenced from the same sample in a study of blood T cell repertoires in COVID-19. Clones were read by immunoSEQ multiplex PCR, and TCRdb kept only the in-frame ones, dropping some. This sample carries 180,000 or so clones, approximately 84% of them seen once, and the ten largest clones take approximately 7.7%. The specimen was peripheral blood. Receptors were obtained from a man between 40 and 49 years old who had recovered from COVID-19.

The V and J genes are TRBV9 and TRBJ2-5, with TRBD1 identical over 7 bases. Germline assignment: CDR1 SGDLS and CDR2 YYNGEE. Losses at the gene ends were 3 bases for V and 4 bases for J; bases not matched to a gene: 15. This CDR3 is 17 amino acids long. CDR3 amino acids: CASSDVTGTATLETQYF. As DNA, the CDR3 is TGTGCCAGCAGCGACGTAACCGGGACAGCAACCCTAGAGACCCAGTACTTC.

The V call is TRBV27, the J call TRBJ2-7; 13 bases fit TRBD2. From germline, CDR1 is MNHEY and CDR2 SMNVEV (reference sequence). The V gene end was trimmed by 5 bases and the J gene end by 4 bases; junction bases not matched to a gene: 8. This CDR3 is 16 amino acids long. CDR3: CASSTKWGLAGYEQYF. CDR3 nucleotides: TGTGCCAGCAGTACGAAGTGGGGACTAGCGGGGTACGAGCAGTACTTC.

The chain links TRBV29-1 to TRBJ2-3; 7 nucleotides match TRBD1. The junction had 4 bases not matched to a gene; V was cut back by 6 bases and J by 1 base. Germline V gene data show CDR1 as SQVTM and CDR2 as ANQGSEA. The CDR3 has 13 residues. CDR3 nucleotide sequence: TGCAGCGTCCACACAGGGGGCACAGATACGCAGTATTTT. It encodes CSVHTGGTDTQYF.

V is TRBV7-3 and J is TRBJ1-4, with 8 bases matching TRBD1. The CDR3 spans 14 residues. Germline-derived CDR1 and CDR2 are SGHTA and FQGTGA. Losses at the gene ends were 5 bases for V and 8 bases for J; bases not matched to a gene: 7. CDR3 in DNA: TGTGCCAGCAGCCCACGACAGGGGTTCGAAAAACTGTTTTTT. Translation: CASSPRQGFEKLFF.

CDR3 bases: TGTGCCAGCAGCCAAGGGACAGGGGTCACCTACGAGCAGTACTTC. Translated, it gives CASSQGTGVTYEQYF. This sequence joins TRBV3-1 (or the pseudogene TRBV3-2) and TRBJ2-7; 9 bases are a match to TRBD1. V lost 1 base and J lost 2; bases outside the gene matches: 3. The germline V gene has CDR1 LGHDT and CDR2 YNNKEL (reference sequence). This CDR3 region has 15 residues.

The chain is built from TRBV4-3 and TRBJ1-5; D possibly corresponds to TRBD1 (5 bases). The CDR3 spans 16 residues. V gave up 0 bases and J gave up 7 bases, with 16 bases separating them. From germline, CDR1 is LGHNA and CDR2 YSLEER. CDR3 sequence reads: CASSQDFSGVYQPQHF. In DNA form, the CDR3 reads TGCGCCAGCAGCCAAGATTTTTCGGGGGTCTACCAGCCCCAGCATTTT.

The rearrangement links TRBV5-4 to TRBJ2-1, with D tentatively TRBD2 (7 bases). Germline loops: CDR1 SGHNT, CDR2 YYREEE (reference sequence). This CDR3 is 15 amino acids long. Trimming left V 3 bases short and J 6 bases short, with 16 bases between. This CDR3 reads CASSSIVGGPNEQFF. The CDR3 region has the DNA TGTGCCAGCAGCTCGATTGTGGGGGGGCCCAATGAGCAGTTCTTC.

The chain carries TRBV6-2 or TRBV6-3 and TRBJ2-2, with D unclear. CDR1 and CDR2 (germline): MNHEY, SVGEGT. The V end lost 4 bases, the J end lost 7 bases, and 7 bases lay between the germline ends. The CDR3 has 12 amino acids. The CDR3 reads CASSSWSGELFF. CDR3 nucleotide sequence: TGTGCCAGCAGTTCGTGGAGCGGGGAGCTGTTTTTT.

The rearrangement joins TRBV30 to TRBJ2-1; TRBD2 might be the D (6 bases). CDR1 and CDR2 (germline): GTSNPN, SVGIG (reference sequence). Deletions cut 4 bases from V and 7 bases from J, with 14 bases between. The CDR3 has 13 amino acids. The CDR3 reads CAWNRRAGNEQFF. Here the CDR3 DNA reads TGTGCCTGGAATCGGAGGGCCGGGAATGAGCAGTTCTTC.

This clone appeared once. The V gene is TRBV12-3 or TRBV12-4, the J gene TRBJ2-7, with a weak D call TRBD2 (5 bases). Trimming took off 6 bases at V and 2 bases at J, with 8 bases between the two ends. The CDR3 totals 12 residues. The CDR3 DNA sequence: TGTGCCAGCAGCGACTACACCTACGAGCAGTACTTC. Translating it yields CASSDYTYEQYF.

This clone was counted between two and nine times. V and J are TRBV7-9 and TRBJ2-3, with D perhaps matching TRBD1 (5 bases). Trimming took off 7 bases at V and 1 base at J, with 18 bases between the two ends. The germline V gene encodes CDR1 SEHNR and CDR2 FQNEAQ (reference sequence). The CDR3 totals 16 residues. The CDR3 protein is CASTTFDSRGTDTQYF. Written as DNA, the CDR3 is TGTGCCAGCACCACCTTCGACAGTCGCGGCACAGATACGCAGTATTTT.

The V call is TRBV6-6, the J call TRBJ1-1; D is perhaps TRBD1 (5 bases). Per germline, CDR1 MNHNY and CDR2 SVGAGI (reference sequence). Trimming left V 2 bases short and J 6 bases short, with 19 bases between. The CDR3 is 16 residues long. The CDR3 DNA is TGTGCCAGCAGTTACGGGGGGTCCACTGTGGACCCTGAAGCTTTCTTT. Amino acid sequence: CASSYGGSTVDPEAFF.

This clone was seen only a few times. The chain uses TRBV7-2 and TRBJ1-6, with 8 bases aligning to TRBD1. The germline V gene encodes CDR1 SGHTA and CDR2 FQGNSA. The CDR3 consists of 16 residues. The ends lost 5 bases at V and 9 bases at J; junction bases unmatched: 12. CDR3 amino acids: CASSPWGAGGGSPLHF. DNA of the CDR3: TGTGCCAGCAGCCCCTGGGGGGCAGGGGGCGGTTCACCCCTCCACTTT.